A single T cell receptor (beta chain) is shown here with its context. In the original workflow: Reference gene primer amplification gave nucleated cell count estimates. Using immunoSEQ multiplex PCR, the repertoire was profiled, and TCRdb retains in-frame clones only, with some absent. V, J and clone size are taken as reported in that table, and D and trimming were inferred from the DNA itself. Of about 95,000 clones in the sample, roughly 80% were seen once. This sample was taken from a study of blood T cell repertoires in COVID-19. Study details: Sites in the United States, Italy and Spain provided acute and convalescent COVID-19 samples. T cells, B-cell-depleted T cells, or PBMCs supplied cDNA or gDNA.

Seattle patients were enrolled during active infection and followed longitudinally. CDR1 SQVTM and CDR2 ANQGSEA come from the germline V gene. V shed 3 bases, J shed 8 bases, and the junction held 10 bases outside the gene matches. The CDR3 covers 14 residues. The genes are TRBV29-1 and TRBJ1-2; TRBD1 aligns across 9 bases. The sample was peripheral blood. The source is a man older than 75 with COVID-19, enrolled during active disease. Here the CDR3 reads CSVDLGTGPGGYTF. The DNA of the CDR3 is TGCAGCGTTGATCTCGGGACAGGGCCGGGAGGCTACACCTTC.